One sample yielded the 18 T cell receptor beta chains listed below, sequenced in a study of response to subunit inactivated influenza vaccine. TCRdb reprocessed the RT-PCR reads via MiXCR and lists one record per CDR3 protein. Among 550,000 to 600,000 distinct CDR3 sequences listed, 12% were seen once. Sequenced material: PBMCs from blood, taken on the day of vaccination. Every receptor here comes from a middle-aged man who received an inactivated influenza vaccine.

The rearrangement uses TRBV6-1 and TRBJ2-7; 7 positions agree with TRBD1. The trim removed 4 bases at V and 3 bases at J, leaving 9 bases unmatched. There are 15 residues in the CDR3. Germline V gene lookup returns CDR1 MNHNS and CDR2 SASEGT. CDR3 residues: CASSGSTGYGYEQYF. The CDR3 region has the DNA TGTGCCAGCAGTGGGTCGACAGGGTATGGCTACGAGCAGTACTTC.

In this sample, this clonotype turned up a few times. V usage is TRBV6-2 or TRBV6-3 and J usage is TRBJ1-1; no firm D call. The V end lost 2 bases, the J end lost 1 base, and 14 bases lay between the germline ends. Germline-derived CDR1 and CDR2 are MNHEY and SVGEGT. This CDR3 has 16 amino acids. Here the CDR3 reads CASSYEPAWENTEAFF. CDR3 DNA: TGTGCCAGCAGTTACGAACCGGCGTGGGAGAACACTGAAGCTTTCTTT.

In its sample, this clonotype was seen a few times. The V gene is TRBV7-2, the J gene TRBJ2-3; 10 bases map to TRBD1. The V gene end was trimmed by 4 bases and the J gene end by 4 bases; junction bases not matched to a gene: 8. Looked up from germline, CDR1 is SGHTA and CDR2 is FQGNSA. The CDR3 is 16 amino acids. CDR3 sequence reads: CASSYPGQGRADTQYF. CDR3 bases: TGTGCCAGCAGCTATCCGGGACAGGGGCGGGCAGATACGCAGTATTTT.

This clonotype was seen ten or more times. V usage is TRBV16 and J usage is TRBJ1-2; 11 bases align to TRBD1. CDR3 length equals 14 residues. J lost 7 bases, V lost 6 bases, and 7 bases had no gene match. The germline gives CDR1 KGHSY, CDR2 FQNENV. The DNA of the CDR3 is TGTGCCAGCAGAGCGGGACAGGGGGAAATTGGCTACACCTTC. As protein: CASRAGQGEIGYTF.

This clonotype was seen at least ten times. This chain connects TRBV7-9 to TRBJ2-4; unclear D gene. Per the germline V gene, CDR1 is SEHNR and CDR2 is FQNEAQ (reference sequence). V was pared by 5 bases and J by 0 bases, with 17 bases between. The CDR3 spans 17 residues. The CDR3 reads CASSRISDPLAKNIQYF. The CDR3 coding sequence is TGTGCCAGCAGCCGTATATCGGACCCACTAGCCAAAAACATTCAGTACTTC.

The chain carries TRBV7-9 and TRBJ1-1; perhaps TRBD1 as D (5 bases). V was shortened by 2 bases and J by 4 bases, with 11 bases between the two germline ends. The CDR3 has 14 amino acids. Germline-derived CDR1 and CDR2 are SEHNR and FQNEAQ (reference sequence). The CDR3 bases are TGTGCCAGCAGCTTAATGCAGGGTGCCACTGAAGCTTTCTTT. As protein: CASSLMQGATEAFF.

This clonotype was counted a few times. This chain connects TRBV14 to TRBJ1-6, with D uncertain. The V gene's germline CDR1 is SGHDN and CDR2 FVKESK. The CDR3 loop spans 15 amino acids. The ends were cut back, 2 bases at V and 7 bases at J, with 12 bases in the middle. CDR3 in DNA: TGTGCCAGCAGCCAAACTTCCGGGAACAATTCACCCCTCCACTTT. Its protein product is CASSQTSGNNSPLHF.

Only a few counts were recorded for this clonotype. This chain uses TRBV4-3 with TRBJ2-1, with unresolved D. The CDR3 sequence is 15 residues long. Germline CDR1 is LGHNA and CDR2 is YSLEER. Trimming shortened V by 5 bases and J by 4 bases, and 15 bases separated the two germline ends. CDR3 nucleotides: TGCGCCAGCAGCTCAAGCGATAGGGCTTACAATGAGCAGTTCTTC. As protein: CASSSSDRAYNEQFF.

This clonotype has just a few counts. The J gene is TRBJ2-6, the V gene TRBV30, with no clear D. Germline CDR1 is GTSNPN and CDR2 is SVGIG (reference sequence). This CDR3 region has 14 residues. V lost 0 bases and J lost 0, with 3 bases in between. The CDR3 loop is CAWSVLSGANVLTF. The DNA of the CDR3 is TGTGCCTGGAGTGTACTCTCTGGGGCCAACGTCCTGACTTTC.

J is TRBJ2-5 and V is TRBV5-1, with D perhaps TRBD2 (5 bases). The CDR3 is made up of 16 amino acids. With 4 bases removed from V and 1 base from J, the gap between germline ends came to 17 bases. Germline CDR1 and CDR2: SGHRS and YFSETQ. The CDR3 here is CASSRGLLESQETQYF. The CDR3 DNA sequence: TGCGCCAGCAGCCGGGGTCTATTAGAGTCCCAAGAGACCCAGTACTTC.

V and J are TRBV12-3 or TRBV12-4 and TRBJ2-6; D remains ambiguous. The CDR3 consists of 15 residues. V was cut by 6 bases and J by 0 bases, with 9 bases left in between. Written as DNA, the CDR3 is TGTGCCAGCAGAACTACTTACTCTGGGGCCAACGTCCTGACTTTC. Protein product: CASRTTYSGANVLTF.

V usage is TRBV5-1 and J usage is TRBJ2-1; TRBD2 aligns across 7 bases. The germline gives CDR1 SGHRS, CDR2 YFSETQ. V was clipped by 0 bases and J by 3 bases; unmatched bases: 9. The CDR3 has 17 amino acids. In DNA, the CDR3 is TGCGCCAGCAGCTTGGAGGTCGCGGGAGTTGGCTACAATGAGCAGTTCTTC. Its protein is CASSLEVAGVGYNEQFF.

This clonotype was observed a few times. The rearrangement links TRBV27 to TRBJ2-7; the match to TRBD2 covers 10 bases. The CDR3 is 16 amino acids. Germline loops: CDR1 MNHEY, CDR2 SMNVEV (reference sequence). After removal of 5 bases from V and 5 bases from J, the junction contained 12 bases not matched to a gene. As DNA, the CDR3 is TGTGCCAGCAGTCCAGGACTAGCGGCCTTTAGGAACGAGCAGTACTTC. Amino acids: CASSPGLAAFRNEQYF.

This clonotype was counted only a few times. This chain uses TRBV4-3 with TRBJ1-2; 8 nucleotides align to TRBD1. The CDR3 runs 14 residues. After removal of 5 bases from V and 1 base from J, the junction contained 3 bases not matched to a gene. The germline CDR1 and CDR2 sequences are LGHNA and YSLEER. Here the CDR3 DNA reads TGCGCCAGCAGCGACAGGGGTATTAACTATGGCTACACCTTC. As protein: CASSDRGINYGYTF.

This clonotype was found a few times. This chain uses TRBV19 with TRBJ2-5; 14 nucleotides line up with TRBD2. Germline CDR1 reads LNHDA; CDR2 reads SQIVND (reference sequence). The CDR3 is made up of 16 amino acids. J lost 5 bases, V lost 4 bases, and 6 bases had no gene match. The DNA of the CDR3 is TGTGCCAGTAGTAAGGGGACTAGCGGGAGTTGGGAGACCCAGTACTTC. Translated, it gives CASSKGTSGSWETQYF. Together with reference TRBV19 and TRBJ2-5, the CDR3 gives the full variable domain: DGGITQSPKYLFRKEGQNVTLSCEQNLNHDAMYWYRQDPGQGLRLIYYSQIVNDFQKGDIAEGYSVSREKKESFPLTVTSAQKNPTAFYLCASSKGTSGSWETQYFGPGTRLLVL.

The chain links TRBV6-1 to TRBJ2-5; the D call may be TRBD1 or TRBD2 (5 bases each). With 1 base removed from V and 9 bases from J, the gap between germline ends came to 18 bases. Germline assignment: CDR1 MNHNS and CDR2 SASEGT. This CDR3 is built from 15 residues. The DNA for the CDR3 is TGTGCCAGCAGTGAAGTTCCAGGACCCCGAGGGGCCCAGTACTTC. It is translated as CASSEVPGPRGAQYF.

The chain links TRBV5-1 to TRBJ1-2, with D unresolved. Germline lookup yields CDR1 SGHRS and CDR2 YFSETQ. V gave up 0 bases and J gave up 3 bases, with 15 bases separating them. CDR3 length equals 16 residues. This chain's CDR3 is CASSLDRGIEDYGYTF. For the CDR3, the DNA is TGCGCCAGCAGCTTGGATCGGGGAATAGAGGACTATGGCTACACCTTC.

This rearrangement joins TRBV20-1 to TRBJ2-3; D is perhaps TRBD1 or TRBD2 (5 bases each). V lost 0 bases to trimming and J lost 4 bases, with 14 bases between them. Germline V gives CDR1 DFQATT, CDR2 SNEGSKA (reference sequence). The CDR3 is 15 amino acids. CDR3 protein: CSARDPGPGPDTQYF. CDR3 nucleotide sequence: TGCAGTGCTAGAGACCCGGGACCAGGCCCAGATACGCAGTATTTT.